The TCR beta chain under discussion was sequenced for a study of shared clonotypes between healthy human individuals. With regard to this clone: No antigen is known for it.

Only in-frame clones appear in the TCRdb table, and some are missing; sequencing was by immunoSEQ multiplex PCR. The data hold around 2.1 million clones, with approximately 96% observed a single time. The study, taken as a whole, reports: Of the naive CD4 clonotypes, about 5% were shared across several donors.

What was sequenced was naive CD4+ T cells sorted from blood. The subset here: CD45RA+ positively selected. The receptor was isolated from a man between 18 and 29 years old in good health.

CDR3 DNA: TGTGCCAGCTCACCCCCGGCCTCGGGAAACATTCAGTACTTC. The encoded protein is CASSPPASGNIQYF. V and J are TRBV18 and TRBJ2-4; D call uncertain. The length of the CDR3 is 14 residues. With 3 bases removed from V and 6 bases from J, the gap between germline ends came to 12 bases. Germline CDR1 KGHSH, CDR2 LQKENI.